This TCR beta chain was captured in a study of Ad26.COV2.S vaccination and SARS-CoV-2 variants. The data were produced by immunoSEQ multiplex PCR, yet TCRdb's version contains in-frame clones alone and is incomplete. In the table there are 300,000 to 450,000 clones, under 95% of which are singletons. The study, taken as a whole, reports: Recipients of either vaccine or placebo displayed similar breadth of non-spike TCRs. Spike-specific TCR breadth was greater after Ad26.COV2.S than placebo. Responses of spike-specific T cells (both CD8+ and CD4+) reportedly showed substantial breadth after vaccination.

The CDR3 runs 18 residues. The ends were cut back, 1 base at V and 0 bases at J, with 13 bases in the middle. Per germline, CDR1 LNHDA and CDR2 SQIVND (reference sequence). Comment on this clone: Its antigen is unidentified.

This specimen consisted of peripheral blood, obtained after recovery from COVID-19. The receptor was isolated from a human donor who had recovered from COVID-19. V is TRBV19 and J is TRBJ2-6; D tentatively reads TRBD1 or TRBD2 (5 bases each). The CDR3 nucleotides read TGTGCCAGTAGTATAGTAAGGGGACGGAGCTCTGGGGCCAACGTCCTGACTTTC. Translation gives CASSIVRGRSSGANVLTF.